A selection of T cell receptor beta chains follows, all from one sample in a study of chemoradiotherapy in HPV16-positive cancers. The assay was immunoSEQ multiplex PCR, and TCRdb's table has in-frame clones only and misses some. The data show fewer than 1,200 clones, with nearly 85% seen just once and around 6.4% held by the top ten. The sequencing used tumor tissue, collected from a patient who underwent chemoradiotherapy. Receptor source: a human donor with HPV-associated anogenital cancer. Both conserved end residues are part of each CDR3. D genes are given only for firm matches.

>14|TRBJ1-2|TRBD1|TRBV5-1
CASSLEGRTGEYTF
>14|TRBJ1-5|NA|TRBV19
CASSRTNRNQPQHF
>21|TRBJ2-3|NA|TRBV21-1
CASPKARDNRRRGRGTDTQYF
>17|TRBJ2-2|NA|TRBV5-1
CASSLAGHISSTGELFF
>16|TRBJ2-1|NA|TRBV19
CASSTGTGLRVNEQFF
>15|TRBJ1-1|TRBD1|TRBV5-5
CASSRRTGGDTEAFF
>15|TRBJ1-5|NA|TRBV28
CASSPFAVGNQPQHF
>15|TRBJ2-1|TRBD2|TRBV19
CASTHSGRRYNEQFF
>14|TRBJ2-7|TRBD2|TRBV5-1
CASSLESGMNEQYF
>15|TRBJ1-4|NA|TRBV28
CASSPTRGTNEKLFF
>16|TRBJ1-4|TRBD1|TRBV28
CASSLFWTGANEKLFF
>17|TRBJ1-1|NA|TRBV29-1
CSGMSSSPRNLNTEAFF
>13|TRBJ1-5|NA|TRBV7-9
CASSLASNQPQHF
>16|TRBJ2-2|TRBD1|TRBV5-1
CASSLDRTGVHGELFF
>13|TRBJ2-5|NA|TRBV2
CASSEGTGETQYF
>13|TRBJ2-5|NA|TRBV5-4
CASSLAGRETQYF
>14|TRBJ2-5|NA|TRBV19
CASSIVAAEETQYF
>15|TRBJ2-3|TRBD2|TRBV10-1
CASSGEGLAGDTQYF
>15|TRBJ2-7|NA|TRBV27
CASSLPSTGRGEQYF
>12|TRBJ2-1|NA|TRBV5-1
CASSLGGNEQFF
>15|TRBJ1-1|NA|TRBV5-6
CASSLVATLNTEAFF
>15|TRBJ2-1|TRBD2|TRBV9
CASSGGTSSGHEQFF
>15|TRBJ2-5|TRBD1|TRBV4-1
CASSQLGTGGETQYF
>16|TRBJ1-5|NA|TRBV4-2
CASSQEDRGGRQPQHF
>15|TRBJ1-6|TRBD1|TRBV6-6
CASSSRDSGNSPLHF
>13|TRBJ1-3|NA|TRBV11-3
CASSGGSGNTIYF
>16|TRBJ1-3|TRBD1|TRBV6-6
CASSSRDSSSGNTIYF
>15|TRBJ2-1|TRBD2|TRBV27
CASSWGLAGGNEQFF
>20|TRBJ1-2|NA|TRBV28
CASSLLDLGGAGVANYGYTF
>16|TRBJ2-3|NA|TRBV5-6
CASSLARGGGTDTQYF
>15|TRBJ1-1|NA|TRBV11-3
CASSLALPGNTEAFF
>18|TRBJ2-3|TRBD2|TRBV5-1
CASLPWTSGSRSTDTQYF
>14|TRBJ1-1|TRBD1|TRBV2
CASSATGDPLKAFF
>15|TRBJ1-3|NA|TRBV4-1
CASSRGGVAGNTIYF
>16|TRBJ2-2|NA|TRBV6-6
CASTGGGQINTGELFF
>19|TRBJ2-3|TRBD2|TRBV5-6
CASSLEGLAGVLRTDTQYF
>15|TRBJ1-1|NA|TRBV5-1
CASSLDPAMNTEAFF
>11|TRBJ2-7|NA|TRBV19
CASSRGYEQYF
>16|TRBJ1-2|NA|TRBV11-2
CASSFGSAGTAYGYTF
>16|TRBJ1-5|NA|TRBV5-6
CASSLFRGIGNQPQHF
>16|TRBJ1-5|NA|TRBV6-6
CASRLAPWGANQPQHF
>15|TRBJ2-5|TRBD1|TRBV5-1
CASSSRGQGEETQYF
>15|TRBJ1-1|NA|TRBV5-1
CASSLGGGMNTEAFF
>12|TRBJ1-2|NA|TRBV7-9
CASSDRYYGYTF
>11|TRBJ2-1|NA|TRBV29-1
CSVAPKDEQFF
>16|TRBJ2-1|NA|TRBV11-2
CASSFLLGPVGNEQFF
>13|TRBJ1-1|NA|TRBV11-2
CASSFARDTEAFF
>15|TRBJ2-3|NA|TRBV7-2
CASSLGGGSRDTQYF
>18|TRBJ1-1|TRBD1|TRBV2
CASSERFRRGRANTEAFF
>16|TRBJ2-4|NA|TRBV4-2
CASSPITGGTKNIQYF
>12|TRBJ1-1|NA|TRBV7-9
CASSLGSLEAFF
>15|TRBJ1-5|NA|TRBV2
CASSEQGQSNQPQHF
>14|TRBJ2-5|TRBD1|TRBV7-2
CASTAPGGGETQYF
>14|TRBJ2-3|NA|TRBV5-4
CASSLDRVPDTQYF